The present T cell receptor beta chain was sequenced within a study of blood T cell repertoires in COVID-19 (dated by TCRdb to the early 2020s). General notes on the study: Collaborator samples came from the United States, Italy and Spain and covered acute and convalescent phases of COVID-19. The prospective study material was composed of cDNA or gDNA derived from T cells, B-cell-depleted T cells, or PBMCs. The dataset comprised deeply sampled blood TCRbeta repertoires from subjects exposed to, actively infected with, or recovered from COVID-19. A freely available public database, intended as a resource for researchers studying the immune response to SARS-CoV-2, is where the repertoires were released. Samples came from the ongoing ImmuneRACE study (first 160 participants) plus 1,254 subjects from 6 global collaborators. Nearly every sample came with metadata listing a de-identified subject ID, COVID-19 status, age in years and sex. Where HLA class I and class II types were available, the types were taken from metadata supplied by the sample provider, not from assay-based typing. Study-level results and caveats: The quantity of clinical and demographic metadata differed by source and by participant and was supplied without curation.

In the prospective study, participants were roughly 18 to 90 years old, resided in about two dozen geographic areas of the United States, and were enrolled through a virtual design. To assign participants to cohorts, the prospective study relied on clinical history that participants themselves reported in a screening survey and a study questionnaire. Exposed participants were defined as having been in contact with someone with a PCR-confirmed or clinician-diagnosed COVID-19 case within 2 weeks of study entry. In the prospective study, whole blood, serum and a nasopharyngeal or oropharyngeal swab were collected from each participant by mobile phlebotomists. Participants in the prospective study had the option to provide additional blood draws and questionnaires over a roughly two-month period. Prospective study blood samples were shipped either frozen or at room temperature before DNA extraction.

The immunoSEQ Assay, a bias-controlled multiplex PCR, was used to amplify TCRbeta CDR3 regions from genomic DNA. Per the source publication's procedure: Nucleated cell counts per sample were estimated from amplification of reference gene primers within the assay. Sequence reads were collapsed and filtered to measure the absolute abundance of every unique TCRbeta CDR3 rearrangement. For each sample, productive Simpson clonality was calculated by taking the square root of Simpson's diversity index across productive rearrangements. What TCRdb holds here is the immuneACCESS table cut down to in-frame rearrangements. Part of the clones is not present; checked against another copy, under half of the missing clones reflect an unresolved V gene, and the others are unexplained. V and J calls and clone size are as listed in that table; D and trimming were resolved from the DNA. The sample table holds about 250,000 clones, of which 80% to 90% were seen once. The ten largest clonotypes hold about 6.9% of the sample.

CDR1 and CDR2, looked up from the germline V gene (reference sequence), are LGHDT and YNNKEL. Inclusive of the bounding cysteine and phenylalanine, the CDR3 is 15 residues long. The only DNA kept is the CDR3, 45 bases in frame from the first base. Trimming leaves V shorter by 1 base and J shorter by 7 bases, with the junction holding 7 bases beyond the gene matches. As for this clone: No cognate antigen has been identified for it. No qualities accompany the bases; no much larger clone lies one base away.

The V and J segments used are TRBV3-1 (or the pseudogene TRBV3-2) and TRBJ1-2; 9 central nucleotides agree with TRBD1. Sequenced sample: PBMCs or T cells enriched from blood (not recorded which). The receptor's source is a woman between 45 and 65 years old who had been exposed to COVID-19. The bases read TGTGCCAGCAGCCAAGCGGCCGGGACAGGGAGTGGCTACACCTTC. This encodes CASSQAAGTGSGYTF.